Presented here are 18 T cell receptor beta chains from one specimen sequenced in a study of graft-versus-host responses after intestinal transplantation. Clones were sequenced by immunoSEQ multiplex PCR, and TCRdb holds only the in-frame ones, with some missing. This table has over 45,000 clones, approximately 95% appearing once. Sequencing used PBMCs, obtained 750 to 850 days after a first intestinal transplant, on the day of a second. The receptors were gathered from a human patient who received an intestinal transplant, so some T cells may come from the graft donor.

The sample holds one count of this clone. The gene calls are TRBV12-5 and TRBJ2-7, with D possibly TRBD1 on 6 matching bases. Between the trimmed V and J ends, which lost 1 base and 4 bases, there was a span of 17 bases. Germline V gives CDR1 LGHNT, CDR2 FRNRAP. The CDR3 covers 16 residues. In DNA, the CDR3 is TGTGCTAGTGGTTTGGGGACGCAGGGGCTTTTGTACGAGCAGTACTTC. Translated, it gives CASGLGTQGLLYEQYF. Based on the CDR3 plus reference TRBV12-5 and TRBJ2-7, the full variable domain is DARVTQTPRHKVTEMGQEVTMRCQPILGHNTVFWYRQTMMQGLELLAYFRNRAPLDDSGMPKDRFSAEMPDATLATLKIQPSEPRDSAVYFCASGLGTQGLLYEQYFGPGTRLTVT.

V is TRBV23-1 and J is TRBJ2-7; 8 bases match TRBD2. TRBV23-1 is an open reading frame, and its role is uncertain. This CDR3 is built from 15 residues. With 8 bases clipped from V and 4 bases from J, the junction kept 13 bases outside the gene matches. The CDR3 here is CASGNGREEIYEQYF. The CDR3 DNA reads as TGCGCCAGCGGTAACGGGCGGGAGGAGATATACGAGCAGTACTTC.

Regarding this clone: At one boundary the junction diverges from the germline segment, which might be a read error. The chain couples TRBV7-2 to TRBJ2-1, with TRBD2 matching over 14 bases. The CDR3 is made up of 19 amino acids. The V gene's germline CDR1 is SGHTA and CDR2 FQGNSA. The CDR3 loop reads CAGSLVRGLAGVVLHEQFF. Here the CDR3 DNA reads TGTGCCGGCAGCTTAGTCAGGGGACTAGCGGGAGTCGTCCTCCATGAGCAGTTCTTC.

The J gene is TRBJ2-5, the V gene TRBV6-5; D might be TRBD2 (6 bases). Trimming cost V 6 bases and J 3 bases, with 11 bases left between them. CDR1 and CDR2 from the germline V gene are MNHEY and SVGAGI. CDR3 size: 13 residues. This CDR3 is CASRAPSEETQYF. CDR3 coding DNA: TGTGCCAGCAGGGCCCCTAGCGAAGAGACCCAGTACTTC.

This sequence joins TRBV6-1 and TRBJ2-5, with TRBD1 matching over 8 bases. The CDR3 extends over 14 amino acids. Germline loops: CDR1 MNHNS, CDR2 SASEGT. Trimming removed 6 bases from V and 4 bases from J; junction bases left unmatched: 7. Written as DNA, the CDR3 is TGTGCCAGCAGCCGACAGGGGTCCGTAGAGACCCAGTACTTC. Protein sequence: CASSRQGSVETQYF.

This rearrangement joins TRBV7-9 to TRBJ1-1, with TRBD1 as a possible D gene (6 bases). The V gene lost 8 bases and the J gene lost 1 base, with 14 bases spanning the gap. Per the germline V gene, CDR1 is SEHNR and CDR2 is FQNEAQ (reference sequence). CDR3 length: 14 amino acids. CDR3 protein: CASPGEGKNTEAFF. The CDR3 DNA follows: TGTGCCAGCCCAGGGGAGGGCAAGAACACTGAAGCTTTCTTT.

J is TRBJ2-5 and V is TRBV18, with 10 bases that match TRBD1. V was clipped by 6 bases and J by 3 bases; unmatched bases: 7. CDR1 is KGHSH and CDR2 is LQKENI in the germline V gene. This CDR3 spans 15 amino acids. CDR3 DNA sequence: TGTGCCAGCTCCCCGTGGGACAGGGGAGAAGAGACCCAGTACTTC. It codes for CASSPWDRGEETQYF.

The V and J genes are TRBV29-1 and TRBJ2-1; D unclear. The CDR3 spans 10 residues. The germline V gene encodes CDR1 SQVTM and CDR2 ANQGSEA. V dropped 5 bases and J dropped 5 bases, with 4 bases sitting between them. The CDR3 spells CSVSNNEQFF. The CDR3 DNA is TGCAGCGTTTCGAACAATGAGCAGTTCTTC.

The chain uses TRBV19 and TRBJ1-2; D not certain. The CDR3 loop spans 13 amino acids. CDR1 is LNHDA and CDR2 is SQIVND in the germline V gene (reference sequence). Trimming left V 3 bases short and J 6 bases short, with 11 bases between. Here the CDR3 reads CASSIAGFDGYTF. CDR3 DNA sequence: TGTGCCAGTAGTATCGCGGGGTTCGATGGCTACACCTTC.

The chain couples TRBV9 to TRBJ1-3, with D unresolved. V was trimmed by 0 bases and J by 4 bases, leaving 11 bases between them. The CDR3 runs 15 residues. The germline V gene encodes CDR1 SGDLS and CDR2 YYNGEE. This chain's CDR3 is CASSVAGSTGNTIYF. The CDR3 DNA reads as TGTGCCAGCAGCGTAGCTGGCAGTACAGGAAACACCATATATTTT.

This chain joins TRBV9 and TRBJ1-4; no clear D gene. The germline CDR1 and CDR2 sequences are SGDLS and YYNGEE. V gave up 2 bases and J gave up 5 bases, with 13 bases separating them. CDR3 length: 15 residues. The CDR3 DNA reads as TGTGCCAGCAGCGTGGACTACAGTAAGAATGAAAAACTGTTTTTT. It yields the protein CASSVDYSKNEKLFF.

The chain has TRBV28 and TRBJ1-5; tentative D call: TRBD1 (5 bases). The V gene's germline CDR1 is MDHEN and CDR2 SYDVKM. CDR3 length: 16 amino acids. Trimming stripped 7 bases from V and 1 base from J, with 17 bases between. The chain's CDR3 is CASNPDLGTSNQPQHF. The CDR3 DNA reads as TGTGCCAGCAACCCCGATCTAGGGACGAGCAATCAGCCCCAGCATTTT.

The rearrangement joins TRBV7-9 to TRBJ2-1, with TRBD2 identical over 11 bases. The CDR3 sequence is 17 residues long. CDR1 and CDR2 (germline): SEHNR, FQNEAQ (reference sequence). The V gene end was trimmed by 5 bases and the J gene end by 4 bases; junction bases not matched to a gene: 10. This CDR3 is CASSLGQTSGTYNEQFF. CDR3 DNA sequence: TGTGCCAGCAGCCTCGGTCAGACTAGCGGGACTTACAATGAGCAGTTCTTC. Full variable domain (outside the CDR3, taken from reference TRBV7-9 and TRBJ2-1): DTGVSQNPRHKITKRGQNVTFRCDPISEHNRLYWYRQTLGQGPEFLTYFQNEAQLEKSRLLSDRFSAERPKGSFSTLEIQRTEQGDSAMYLCASSLGQTSGTYNEQFFGPGTRLTVL.

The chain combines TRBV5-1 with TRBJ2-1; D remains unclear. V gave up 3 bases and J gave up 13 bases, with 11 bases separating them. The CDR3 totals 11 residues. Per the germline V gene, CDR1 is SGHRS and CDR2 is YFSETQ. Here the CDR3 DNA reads TGCGCCAGCAGCTCAGATGTGGATCAGTTCTTC. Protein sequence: CASSSDVDQFF.

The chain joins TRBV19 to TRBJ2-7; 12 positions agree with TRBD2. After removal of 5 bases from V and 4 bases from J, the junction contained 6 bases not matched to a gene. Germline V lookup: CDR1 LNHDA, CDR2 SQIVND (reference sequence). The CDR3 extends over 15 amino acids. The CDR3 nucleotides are TGTGCCAGTAGTGCTACCGGGACTAGCGGGTACGAGCAGTACTTC. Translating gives CASSATGTSGYEQYF.

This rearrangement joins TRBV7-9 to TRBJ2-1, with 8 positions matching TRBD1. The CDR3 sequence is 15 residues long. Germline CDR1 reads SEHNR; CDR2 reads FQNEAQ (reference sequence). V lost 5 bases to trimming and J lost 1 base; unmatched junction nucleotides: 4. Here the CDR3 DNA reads TGTGCCAGCAGCCGACAGGGGATTTCCTACAATGAGCAGTTCTTC. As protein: CASSRQGISYNEQFF.

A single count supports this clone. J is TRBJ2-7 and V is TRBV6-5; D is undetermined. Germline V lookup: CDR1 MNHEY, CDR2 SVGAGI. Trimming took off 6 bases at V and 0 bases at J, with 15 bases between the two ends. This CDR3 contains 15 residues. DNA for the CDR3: TGTGCCAGCAGAGTTCAGCTTCCGAGCTCCTACGAGCAGTACTTC. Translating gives CASRVQLPSSYEQYF.

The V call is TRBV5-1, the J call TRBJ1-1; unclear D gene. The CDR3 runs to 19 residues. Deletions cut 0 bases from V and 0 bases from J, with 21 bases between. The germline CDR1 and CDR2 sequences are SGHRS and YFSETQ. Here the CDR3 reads CASSLGVFDLIPMNTEAFF. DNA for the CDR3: TGCGCCAGCAGCTTGGGGGTATTTGACTTGATACCTATGAACACTGAAGCTTTCTTT. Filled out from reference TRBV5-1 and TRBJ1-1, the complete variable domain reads KAGVTQTPRYLIKTRGQQVTLSCSPISGHRSVSWYQQTPGQGLQFLFEYFSETQRNKGNFPGRFSGRQFSNSRSEMNVSTLELGDSALYLCASSLGVFDLIPMNTEAFFGQGTRLTVV.